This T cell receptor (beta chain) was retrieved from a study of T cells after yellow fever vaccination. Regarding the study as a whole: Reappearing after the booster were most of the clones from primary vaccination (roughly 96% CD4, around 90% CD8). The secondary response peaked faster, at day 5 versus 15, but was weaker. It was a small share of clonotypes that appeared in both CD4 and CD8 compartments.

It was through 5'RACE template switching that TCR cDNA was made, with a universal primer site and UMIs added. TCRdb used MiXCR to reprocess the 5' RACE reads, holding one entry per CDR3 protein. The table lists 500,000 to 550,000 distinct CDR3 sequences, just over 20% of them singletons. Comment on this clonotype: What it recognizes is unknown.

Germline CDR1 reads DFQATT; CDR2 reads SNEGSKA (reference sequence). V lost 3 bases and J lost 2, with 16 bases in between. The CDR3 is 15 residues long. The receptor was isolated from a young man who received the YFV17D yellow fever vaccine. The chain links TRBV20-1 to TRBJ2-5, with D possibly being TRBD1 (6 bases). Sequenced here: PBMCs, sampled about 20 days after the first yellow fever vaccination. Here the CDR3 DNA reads TGCAGTGCTAGGCGTGCCGGGACACAGCAAGAGACCCAGTACTTC. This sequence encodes CSARRAGTQQETQYF.